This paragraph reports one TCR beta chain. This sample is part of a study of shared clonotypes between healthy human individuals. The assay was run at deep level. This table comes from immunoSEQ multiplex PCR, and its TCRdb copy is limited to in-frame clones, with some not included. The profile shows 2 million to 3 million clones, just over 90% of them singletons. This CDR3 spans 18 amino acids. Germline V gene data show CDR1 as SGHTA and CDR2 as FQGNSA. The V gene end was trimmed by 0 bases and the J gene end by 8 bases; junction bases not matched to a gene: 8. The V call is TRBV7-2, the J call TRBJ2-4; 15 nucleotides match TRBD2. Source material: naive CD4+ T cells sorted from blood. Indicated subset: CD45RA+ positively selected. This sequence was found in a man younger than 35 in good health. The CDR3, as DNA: TGTGCCAGCAGCTTAGCGCAGGGACTAGCGGGAGGCGGGGACATTCAGTACTTC. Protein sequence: CASSLAQGLAGGGDIQYF.